This T cell receptor beta chain appears in the sequencing data of a study of blood T cell repertoires in COVID-19. Study-wide context: Samples came from the United States, Italy and Spain, spanning acute and convalescent COVID-19. In each case, the material was cDNA or gDNA derived from T cells, B-cell-depleted T cells, or PBMCs.

CDR1 is SGHTA, CDR2 FQGNSA, per germline. V trimming: 2 bases; J trimming: 4 bases; junction bases outside the gene matches: 4. This CDR3 comprises 14 residues. In the original workflow: Amplification from reference gene primers served as the basis for estimated nucleated cell counts. Sequencing was performed with immunoSEQ multiplex PCR; in TCRdb, only in-frame clones are kept and a portion is missing. D and trimming were read from the DNA, whereas the V and J calls and clone size are those reported in that table. The sample holds about 55,000 clones, 88% seen once. The receptor's source is a man in his sixties with active COVID-19. The source material was peripheral blood. V and J are TRBV7-2 and TRBJ2-5; 7 nucleotides line up with TRBD2. The CDR3 nucleotides read TGTGCCAGCAGCTTAAGTCCGGGGGGAGAGACCCAGTACTTC. Residues: CASSLSPGGETQYF.